This TCR beta chain was identified in a study of HIV-infected children after antiretroviral therapy interruption. Described treatment: PENTA 11 planned treatment interruption arm or continuous ART arm. Naive CD4+ CD45RA+ CD45RO- T cells were FACS-sorted from thawed PBMCs. Unique molecular identifiers were included in an RNA-based 3' RACE TCR library. One entry per CDR3 protein results from TCRdb running MiXCR on the 3' RACE reads. The sample includes 35,000 to 50,000 distinct CDR3 sequences, about 7% seen only once; the top ten take approximately 0.97%. The V gene lost 1 base and the J gene lost 5 bases, with 12 bases spanning the gap. The CDR3 runs to 15 residues. The germline V gene has CDR1 MDHEN and CDR2 SYDVKM.

The chain carries TRBV28 and TRBJ1-5, with unresolved D. The origin of this receptor is a pool of human donors with HIV. Source: CD45RA+ CD4+ T cells from PBMCs, pooled from several time points, taken from a donor given antiretroviral therapy, either interrupted or continuous. The subset: naive CD4+ CD45RA+ CD45RO- T cells. The DNA of the CDR3 is TGTGCCAGCAGTTTATTAGGAGTAGGTGATCAGCCCCAGCATTTT. Translation gives CASSLLGVGDQPQHF.